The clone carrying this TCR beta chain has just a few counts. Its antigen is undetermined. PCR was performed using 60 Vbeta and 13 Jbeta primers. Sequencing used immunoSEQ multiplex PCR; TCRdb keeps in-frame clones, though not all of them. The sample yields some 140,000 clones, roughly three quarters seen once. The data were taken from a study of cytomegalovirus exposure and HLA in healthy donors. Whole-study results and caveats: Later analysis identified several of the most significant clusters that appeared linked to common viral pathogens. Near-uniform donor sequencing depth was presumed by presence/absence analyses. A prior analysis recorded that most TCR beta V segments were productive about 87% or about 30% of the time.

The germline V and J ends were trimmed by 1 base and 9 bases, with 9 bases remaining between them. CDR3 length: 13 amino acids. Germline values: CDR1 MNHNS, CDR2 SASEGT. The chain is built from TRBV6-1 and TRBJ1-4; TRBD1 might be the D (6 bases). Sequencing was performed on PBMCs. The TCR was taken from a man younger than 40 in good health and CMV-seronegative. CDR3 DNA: TGTGCCAGCAGTGAAGGACAGGATCAAAAACTGTTTTTT. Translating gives CASSEGQDQKLFF.